This TCR beta chain appears in the sequencing data of a study of blood T cell repertoires in COVID-19. Overall study: PBMCs, B-cell-depleted T cells, or T cells were the source of the cDNA or gDNA that made up the material.

Data came from immunoSEQ multiplex PCR; TCRdb stores just in-frame clones and leaves some out. The table lists about 120,000 clones, over 75% of them singletons. CDR1 and CDR2 from the germline V gene are LGHNA and YNFKEQ. The CDR3 sequence is 15 residues long. Trimming removed 1 base from V and 1 base from J, with 8 bases in between. This chain joins TRBV4-2 and TRBJ2-1; D unclear. The specimen sequenced was peripheral blood. This sequence originates from a man between 60 and 70 years old with acute or convalescent COVID-19. CDR3 in DNA: TGTGCCAGCAGCCAAGCCTTGGCTTCCTACAATGAGCAGTTCTTC. It encodes CASSQALASYNEQFF.